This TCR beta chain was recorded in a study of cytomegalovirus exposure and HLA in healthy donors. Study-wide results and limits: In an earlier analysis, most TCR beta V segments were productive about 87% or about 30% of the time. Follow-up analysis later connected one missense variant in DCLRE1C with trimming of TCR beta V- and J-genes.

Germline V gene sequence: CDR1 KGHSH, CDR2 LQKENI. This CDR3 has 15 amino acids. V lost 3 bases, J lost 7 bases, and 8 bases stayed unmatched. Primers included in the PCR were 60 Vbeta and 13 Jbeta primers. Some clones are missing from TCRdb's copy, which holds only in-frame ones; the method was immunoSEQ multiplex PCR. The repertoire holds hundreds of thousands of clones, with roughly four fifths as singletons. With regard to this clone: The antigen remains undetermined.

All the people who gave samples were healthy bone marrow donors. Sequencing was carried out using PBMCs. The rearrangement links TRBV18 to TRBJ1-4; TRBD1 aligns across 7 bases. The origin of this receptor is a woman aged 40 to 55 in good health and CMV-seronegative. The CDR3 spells CASSPSAGQTEKLFF. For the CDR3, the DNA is TGTGCCAGCTCACCCAGTGCGGGACAGACTGAAAAACTGTTTTTT.